Presented here are 8 T cell receptor beta chains from one specimen sequenced in a study of blood T cell repertoires in COVID-19. Sequencing was performed with immunoSEQ multiplex PCR; in TCRdb, only in-frame clones are kept and a portion is missing. The sample includes 150,000 or so clones, 79% seen only once; the top ten take roughly 8%. The sequencing sample was made of peripheral blood. The receptors shown here come from a woman aged 60 to 75 with COVID-19, enrolled during active disease.

The V call is TRBV28, the J call TRBJ1-5; 9 bases align to TRBD1. Germline CDR1 reads MDHEN; CDR2 reads SYDVKM. The CDR3 has 16 residues. V was clipped by 6 bases and J by 6 bases; unmatched bases: 12. The CDR3 loop reads CASRTGQGLSIQPQHF. CDR3 nucleotides: TGTGCCAGCAGAACGGGACAGGGCCTGAGTATTCAGCCCCAGCATTTT.

The chain joins TRBV7-3 to TRBJ2-6; perhaps TRBD2 as D (5 bases). Deletions cut 2 bases from V and 0 bases from J, with 11 bases between. This CDR3 is built from 17 residues. In germline, CDR1 is SGHTA, CDR2 FQGTGA. As DNA, the CDR3 is TGTGCCAGCAGCTTAGAGGGAGCCCTCTCTGGGGCCAACGTCCTGACTTTC. Its translation: CASSLEGALSGANVLTF.

This chain connects TRBV5-8 to TRBJ2-3; TRBD2 agrees at 11 bases. Trimming took 0 bases from V and 0 from J; bases not matched to a gene: 12. Germline CDR1 and CDR2: SGHTS and YDEGEE. The CDR3 has 20 amino acids. The CDR3 DNA reads as TGTGCCAGCAGCTTGGGATTCGGTCTAGCGGGAGGTGGAAGCACAGATACGCAGTATTTT. Translation: CASSLGFGLAGGGSTDTQYF.

V gene TRBV6-2 or TRBV6-3 combines with J gene TRBJ1-5; D gene ambiguous. The ends were cut back, 2 bases at V and 3 bases at J, with 2 bases in the middle. The CDR3 extends over 12 amino acids. Germline CDR1 reads MNHEY; CDR2 reads SVGEGT. DNA for the CDR3: TGTGCCAGCAGTTACCTCAATCAGCCCCAGCATTTT. It yields the protein CASSYLNQPQHF.

The V and J genes are TRBV23-1 and TRBJ1-1; 8 nucleotides line up with TRBD1. TRBV23-1 counts as an open reading frame of uncertain function. Trimming at V came to 4 bases and at J to 4 bases, leaving 11 bases not matched to a gene. CDR3 length: 16 amino acids. This CDR3 reads CASSPVNGQGGTEAFF. Here the CDR3 DNA reads TGCGCCAGCAGTCCAGTGAACGGACAGGGTGGCACTGAAGCTTTCTTT.

The chain combines TRBV6-5 with TRBJ1-1; perhaps TRBD1 as D (5 bases). CDR3 size: 16 residues. Germline assignment: CDR1 MNHEY and CDR2 SVGAGI. Trimming stripped 4 bases from V and 3 bases from J, with 18 bases between. CDR3 sequence reads: CASSSIWGRKHTEAFF. CDR3 DNA sequence: TGTGCCAGCAGTTCAATTTGGGGCAGGAAGCACACTGAAGCTTTCTTT.

This chain connects TRBV29-1 to TRBJ1-6; maybe TRBD1 (6 bases). The CDR3 totals 13 residues. V shed 6 bases and J shed 7 bases, with 13 bases lying between them. Looked up from germline, CDR1 is SQVTM and CDR2 is ANQGSEA. The CDR3 DNA reads TGCAGCGTCGCGTCAGGGGTCAATTCACCCCTCCACTTT. It encodes CSVASGVNSPLHF.

Comment on this clone: Other DNA sequences in the same sample also yield this CDR3. The rearrangement uses TRBV28 and TRBJ1-6; D uncertain. The germline V and J ends were trimmed by 3 bases and 0 bases, with 6 bases remaining between them. The CDR3 totals 15 residues. Germline-derived CDR1 and CDR2 are MDHEN and SYDVKM. CDR3 residues: CASSLSDSYNSPLHF. DNA for the CDR3: TGTGCCAGCAGTTTGTCAGACTCCTATAATTCACCCCTCCACTTT.